This T cell receptor (beta chain) derives from a study of shared clonotypes between healthy human individuals. Study overall: Three plates were used per donor for CD4 naive, three for CD4 memory, two for CD8 naive and one for CD8 memory.

The ends were cut back, 4 bases at V and 7 bases at J, with 14 bases in the middle. Per germline, CDR1 GTSNPN and CDR2 SVGIG (reference sequence). CDR3 length: 13 residues. At least ten counts were recorded for this clone. Here immunoSEQ multiplex PCR was the method, and the copy in TCRdb shows in-frame clones only, minus some. The data hold around 700,000 clones, with 72% observed a single time. This receptor was identified in a woman in her thirties in good health. This sequence joins TRBV30 and TRBJ2-1; unclear D gene. Material for sequencing was memory CD4+ T cells sorted from blood. Described subset: CD45RA-negative fraction. CDR3 sequence: CAWKSLRANEQFF. The CDR3 DNA is TGTGCCTGGAAATCGCTAAGAGCGAATGAGCAGTTCTTC.